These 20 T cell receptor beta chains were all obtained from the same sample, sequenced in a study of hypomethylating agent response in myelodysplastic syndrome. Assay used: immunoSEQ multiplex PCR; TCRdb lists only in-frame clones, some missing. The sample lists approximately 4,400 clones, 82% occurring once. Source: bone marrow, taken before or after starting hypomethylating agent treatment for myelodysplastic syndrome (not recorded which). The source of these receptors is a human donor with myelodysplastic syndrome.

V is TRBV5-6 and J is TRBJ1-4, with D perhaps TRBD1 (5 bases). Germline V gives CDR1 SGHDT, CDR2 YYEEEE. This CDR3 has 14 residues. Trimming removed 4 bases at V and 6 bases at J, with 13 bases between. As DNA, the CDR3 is TGTGCCAGCAGCGCTAAGGGGTGGGATGAAAAACTGTTTTTT. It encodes CASSAKGWDEKLFF.

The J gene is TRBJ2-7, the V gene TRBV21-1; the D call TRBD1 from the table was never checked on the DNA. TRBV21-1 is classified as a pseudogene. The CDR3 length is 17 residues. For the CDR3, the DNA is TGTGCCAGCAGCCATCCCGAAACCGGGACAGGGGCTTACGAGCAGTACTTC. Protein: CASSHPETGTGAYEQYF.

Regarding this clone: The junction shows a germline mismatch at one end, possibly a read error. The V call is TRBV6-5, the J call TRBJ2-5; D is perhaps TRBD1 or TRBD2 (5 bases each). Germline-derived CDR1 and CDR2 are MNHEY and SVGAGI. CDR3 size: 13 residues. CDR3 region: CASSYGTQGTQYF. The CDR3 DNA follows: TGTGCCAGCAGTTACGGGACCCAAGGGACCCAGTACTTC.

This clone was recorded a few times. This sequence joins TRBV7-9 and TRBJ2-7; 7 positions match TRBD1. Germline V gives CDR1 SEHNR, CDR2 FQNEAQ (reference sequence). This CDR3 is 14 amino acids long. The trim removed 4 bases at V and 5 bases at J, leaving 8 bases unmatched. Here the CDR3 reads CASSWGQPTDEQYF. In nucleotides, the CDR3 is TGTGCCAGCAGCTGGGGACAGCCTACGGACGAGCAGTACTTC.

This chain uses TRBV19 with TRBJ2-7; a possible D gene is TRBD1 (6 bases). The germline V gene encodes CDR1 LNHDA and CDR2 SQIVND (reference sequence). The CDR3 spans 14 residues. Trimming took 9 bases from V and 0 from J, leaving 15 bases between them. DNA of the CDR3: TGTGCCAGGAGCTTCAGGGGTTACTCCTACGAGCAGTACTTC. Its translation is CARSFRGYSYEQYF.

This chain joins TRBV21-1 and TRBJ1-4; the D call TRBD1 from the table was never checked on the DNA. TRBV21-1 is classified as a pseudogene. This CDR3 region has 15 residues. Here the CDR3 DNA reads TGTGCCAGCAGCAAAGGGGGGCTGGGGGATGAAAAACTGTTTTTT. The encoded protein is CASSKGGLGDEKLFF.

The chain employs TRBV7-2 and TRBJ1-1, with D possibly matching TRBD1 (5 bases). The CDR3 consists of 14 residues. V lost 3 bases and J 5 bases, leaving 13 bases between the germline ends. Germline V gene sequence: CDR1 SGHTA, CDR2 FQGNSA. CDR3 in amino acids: CASSFGGGWTEAFF. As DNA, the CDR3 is TGTGCCAGCAGCTTCGGGGGGGGTTGGACTGAAGCTTTCTTT.

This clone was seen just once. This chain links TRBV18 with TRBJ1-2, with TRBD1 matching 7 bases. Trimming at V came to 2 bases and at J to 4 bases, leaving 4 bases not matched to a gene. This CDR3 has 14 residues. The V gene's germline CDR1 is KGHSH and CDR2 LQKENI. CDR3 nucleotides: TGTGCCAGCTCACCAGACAGGGCGGGCTATGGCTACACCTTC. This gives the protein CASSPDRAGYGYTF.

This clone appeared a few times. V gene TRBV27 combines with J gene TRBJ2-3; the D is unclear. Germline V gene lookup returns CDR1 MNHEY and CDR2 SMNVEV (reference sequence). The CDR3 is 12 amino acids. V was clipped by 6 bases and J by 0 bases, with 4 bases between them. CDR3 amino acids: CASSPSTDTQYF. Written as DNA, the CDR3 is TGTGCCAGCAGCCCTAGCACAGATACGCAGTATTTT.

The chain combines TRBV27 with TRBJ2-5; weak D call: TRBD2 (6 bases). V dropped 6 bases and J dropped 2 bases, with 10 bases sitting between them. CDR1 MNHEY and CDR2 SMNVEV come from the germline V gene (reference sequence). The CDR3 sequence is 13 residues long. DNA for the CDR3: TGTGCCAGCAGAAAGCGGGCACAAGAGACCCAGTACTTC. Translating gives CASRKRAQETQYF.

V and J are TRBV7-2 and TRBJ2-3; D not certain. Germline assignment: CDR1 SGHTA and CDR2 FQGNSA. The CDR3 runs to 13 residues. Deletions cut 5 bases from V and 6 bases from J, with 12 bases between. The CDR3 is CASSVLMSDTQYF. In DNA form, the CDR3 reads TGTGCCAGCAGCGTACTCATGTCGGATACGCAGTATTTT.

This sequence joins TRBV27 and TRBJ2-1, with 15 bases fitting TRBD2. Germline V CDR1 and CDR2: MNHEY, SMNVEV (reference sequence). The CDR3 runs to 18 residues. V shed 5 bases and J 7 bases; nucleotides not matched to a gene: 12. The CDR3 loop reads CASSRNSGTSGRRNEQFF. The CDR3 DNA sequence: TGTGCCAGCAGTCGCAATTCTGGGACTAGCGGGAGGAGGAATGAGCAGTTCTTC.

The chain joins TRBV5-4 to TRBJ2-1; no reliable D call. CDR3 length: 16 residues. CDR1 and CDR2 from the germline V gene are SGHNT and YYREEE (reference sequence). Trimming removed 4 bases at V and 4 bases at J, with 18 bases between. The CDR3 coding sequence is TGTGCCAGCAGCAGGGATCTCCAGACTCCTTACAATGAGCAGTTCTTC. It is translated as CASSRDLQTPYNEQFF. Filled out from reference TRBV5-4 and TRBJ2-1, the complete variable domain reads ETGVTQSPTHLIKTRGQQVTLRCSSQSGHNTVSWYQQALGQGPQFIFQYYREEENGRGNFPPRFSGLQFPNYSSELNVNALELDDSALYLCASSRDLQTPYNEQFFGPGTRLTVL.

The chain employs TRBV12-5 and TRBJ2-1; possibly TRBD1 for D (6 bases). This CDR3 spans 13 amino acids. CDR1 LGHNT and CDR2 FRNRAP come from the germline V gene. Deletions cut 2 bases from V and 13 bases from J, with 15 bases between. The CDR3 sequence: CASGLPGDRGQFF. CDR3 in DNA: TGTGCTAGTGGTTTGCCAGGGGACCGGGGTCAGTTCTTC.

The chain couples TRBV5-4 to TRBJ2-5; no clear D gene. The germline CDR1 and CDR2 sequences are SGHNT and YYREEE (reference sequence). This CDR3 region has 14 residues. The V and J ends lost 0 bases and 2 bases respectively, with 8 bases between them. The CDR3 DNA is TGTGCCAGCAGCTTGGCGAGAAATCAAGAGACCCAGTACTTC. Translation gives CASSLARNQETQYF.

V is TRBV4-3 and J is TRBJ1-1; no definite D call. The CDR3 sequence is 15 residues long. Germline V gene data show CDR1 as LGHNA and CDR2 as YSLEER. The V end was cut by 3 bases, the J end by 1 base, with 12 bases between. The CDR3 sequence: CASSHPTTGNTEAFF. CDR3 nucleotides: TGCGCCAGCAGCCACCCGACGACGGGGAACACTGAAGCTTTCTTT.

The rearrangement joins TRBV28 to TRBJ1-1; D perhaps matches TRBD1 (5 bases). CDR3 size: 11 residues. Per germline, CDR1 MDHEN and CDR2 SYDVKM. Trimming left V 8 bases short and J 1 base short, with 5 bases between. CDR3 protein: CASQGNTEAFF. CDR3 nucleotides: TGTGCCAGCCAGGGGAACACTGAAGCTTTCTTT.

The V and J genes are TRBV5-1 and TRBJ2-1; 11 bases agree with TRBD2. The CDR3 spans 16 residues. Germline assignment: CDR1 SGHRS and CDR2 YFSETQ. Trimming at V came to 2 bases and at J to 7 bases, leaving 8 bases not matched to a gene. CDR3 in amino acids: CASSFRILAGVNEQFF. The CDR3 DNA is TGCGCCAGCAGCTTCCGAATACTAGCGGGAGTTAATGAGCAGTTCTTC. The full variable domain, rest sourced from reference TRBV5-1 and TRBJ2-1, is KAGVTQTPRYLIKTRGQQVTLSCSPISGHRSVSWYQQTPGQGLQFLFEYFSETQRNKGNFPGRFSGRQFSNSRSEMNVSTLELGDSALYLCASSFRILAGVNEQFFGPGTRLTVL.

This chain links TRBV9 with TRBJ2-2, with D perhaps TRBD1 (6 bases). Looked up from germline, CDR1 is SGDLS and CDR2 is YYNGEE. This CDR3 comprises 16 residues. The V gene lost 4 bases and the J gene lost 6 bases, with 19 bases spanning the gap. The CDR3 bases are TGTGCCAGCAGCTCCTCCGGGACACTTATCGCCGGGGAGCTGTTTTTT. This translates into CASSSSGTLIAGELFF.

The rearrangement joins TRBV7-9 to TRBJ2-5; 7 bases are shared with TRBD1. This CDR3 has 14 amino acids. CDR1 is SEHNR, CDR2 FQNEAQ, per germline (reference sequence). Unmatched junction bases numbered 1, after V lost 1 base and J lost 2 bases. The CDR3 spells CASSLEDRQETQYF. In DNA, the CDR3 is TGTGCCAGCAGCTTAGAGGACAGGCAAGAGACCCAGTACTTC. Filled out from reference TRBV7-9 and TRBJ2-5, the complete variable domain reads DTGVSQNPRHKITKRGQNVTFRCDPISEHNRLYWYRQTLGQGPEFLTYFQNEAQLEKSRLLSDRFSAERPKGSFSTLEIQRTEQGDSAMYLCASSLEDRQETQYFGPGTRLLVL.